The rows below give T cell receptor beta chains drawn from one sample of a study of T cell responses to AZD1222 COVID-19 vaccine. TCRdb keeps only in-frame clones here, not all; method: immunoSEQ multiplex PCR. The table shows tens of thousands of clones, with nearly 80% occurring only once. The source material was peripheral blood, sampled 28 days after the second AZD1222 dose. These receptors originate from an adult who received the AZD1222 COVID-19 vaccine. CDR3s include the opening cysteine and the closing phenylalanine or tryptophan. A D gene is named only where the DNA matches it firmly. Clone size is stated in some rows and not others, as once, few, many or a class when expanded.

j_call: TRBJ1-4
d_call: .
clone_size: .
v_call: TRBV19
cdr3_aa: CASSIGGYEKLFF

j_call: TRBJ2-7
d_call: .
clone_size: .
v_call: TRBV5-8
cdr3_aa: CASSLRYEQYF

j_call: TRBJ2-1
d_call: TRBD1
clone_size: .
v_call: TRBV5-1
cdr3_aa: CASSGGQGSYNEQFF

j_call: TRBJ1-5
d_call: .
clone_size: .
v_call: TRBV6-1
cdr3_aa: CASSEAQGGGQPQHF

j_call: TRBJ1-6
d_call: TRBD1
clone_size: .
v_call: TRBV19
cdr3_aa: CASSSIDRDNSPLHF

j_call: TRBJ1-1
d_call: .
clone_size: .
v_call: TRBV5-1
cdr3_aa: CASSLRADDLNTEAFF

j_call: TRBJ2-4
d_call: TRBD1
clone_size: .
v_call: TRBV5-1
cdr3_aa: CASSVTGENIQYF

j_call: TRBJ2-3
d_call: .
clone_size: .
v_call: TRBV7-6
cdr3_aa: CASSLAQGWTDTQYF

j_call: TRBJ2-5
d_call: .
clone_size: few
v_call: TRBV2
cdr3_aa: CASSYQETQYF

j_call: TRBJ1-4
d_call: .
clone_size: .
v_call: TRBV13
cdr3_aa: CASSLGPRNEKLFF

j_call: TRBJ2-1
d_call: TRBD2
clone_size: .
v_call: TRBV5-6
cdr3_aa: CASGIAGLGEQFF

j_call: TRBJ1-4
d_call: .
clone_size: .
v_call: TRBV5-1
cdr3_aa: CASSLVSGGSTNEKLFF

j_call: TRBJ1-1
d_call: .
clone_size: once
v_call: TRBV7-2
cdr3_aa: CASSFTAGNLIANTEAFF

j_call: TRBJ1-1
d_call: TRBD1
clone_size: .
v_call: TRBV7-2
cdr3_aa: CASSRQGRTEAFF

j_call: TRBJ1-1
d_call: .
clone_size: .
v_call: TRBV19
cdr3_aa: CASSARLILPGEEWLNTEAFF

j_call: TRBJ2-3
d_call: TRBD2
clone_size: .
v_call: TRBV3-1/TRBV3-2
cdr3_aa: CASSQTSGLPSDTQYF

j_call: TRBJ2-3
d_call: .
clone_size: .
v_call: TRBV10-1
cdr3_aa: CASSDTSVDTQYF

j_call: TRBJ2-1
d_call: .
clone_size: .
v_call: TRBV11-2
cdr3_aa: CASSPNYNEQFF